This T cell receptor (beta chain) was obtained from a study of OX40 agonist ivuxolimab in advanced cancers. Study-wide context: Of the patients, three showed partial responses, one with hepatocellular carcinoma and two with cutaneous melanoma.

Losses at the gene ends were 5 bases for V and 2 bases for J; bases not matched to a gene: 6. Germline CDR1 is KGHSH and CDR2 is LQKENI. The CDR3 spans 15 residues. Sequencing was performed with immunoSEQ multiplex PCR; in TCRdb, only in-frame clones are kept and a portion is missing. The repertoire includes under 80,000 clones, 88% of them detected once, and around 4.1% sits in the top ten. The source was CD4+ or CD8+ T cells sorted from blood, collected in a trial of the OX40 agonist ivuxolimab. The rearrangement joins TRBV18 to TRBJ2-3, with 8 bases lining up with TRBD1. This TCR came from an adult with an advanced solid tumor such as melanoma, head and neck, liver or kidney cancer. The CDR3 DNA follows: TGTGCCAGCTCATTACAGGGGGTTTCCACAGATACGCAGTATTTT. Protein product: CASSLQGVSTDTQYF.